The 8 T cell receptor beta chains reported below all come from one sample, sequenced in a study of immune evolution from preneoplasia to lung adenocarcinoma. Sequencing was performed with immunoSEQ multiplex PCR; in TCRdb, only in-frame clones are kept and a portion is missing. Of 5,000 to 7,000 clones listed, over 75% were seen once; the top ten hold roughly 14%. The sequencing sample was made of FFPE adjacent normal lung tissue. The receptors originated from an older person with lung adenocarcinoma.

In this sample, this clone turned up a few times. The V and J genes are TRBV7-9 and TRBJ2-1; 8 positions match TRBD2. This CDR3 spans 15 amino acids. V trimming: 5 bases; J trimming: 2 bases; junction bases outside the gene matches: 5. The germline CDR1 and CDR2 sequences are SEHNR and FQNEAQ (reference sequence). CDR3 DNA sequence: TGTGCCAGCAGCCCTACTAGCGGTCCCTACAATGAGCAGTTCTTC. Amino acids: CASSPTSGPYNEQFF. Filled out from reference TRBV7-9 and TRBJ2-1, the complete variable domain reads DTGVSQNPRHKITKRGQNVTFRCDPISEHNRLYWYRQTLGQGPEFLTYFQNEAQLEKSRLLSDRFSAERPKGSFSTLEIQRTEQGDSAMYLCASSPTSGPYNEQFFGPGTRLTVL.

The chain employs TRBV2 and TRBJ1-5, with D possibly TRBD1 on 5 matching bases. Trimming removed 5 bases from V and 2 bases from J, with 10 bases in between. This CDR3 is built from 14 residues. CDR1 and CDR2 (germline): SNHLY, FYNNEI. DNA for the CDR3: TGTGCCAGCAGTCCAGAACAGGGCAATCAGCCCCAGCATTTT. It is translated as CASSPEQGNQPQHF.

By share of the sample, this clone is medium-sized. CDR3 region: CASSRGEISNTEAFF. CDR3 DNA sequence: TGTGCCAGCAGTCGAGGGGAGATATCGAACACTGAAGCTTTCTTT. The chain carries TRBV6-5 and TRBJ1-1; possibly TRBD1 for D (5 bases). The CDR3 spans 15 residues. Trimming stripped 5 bases from V and 1 base from J, with 14 bases between. Germline V gives CDR1 MNHEY, CDR2 SVGAGI.

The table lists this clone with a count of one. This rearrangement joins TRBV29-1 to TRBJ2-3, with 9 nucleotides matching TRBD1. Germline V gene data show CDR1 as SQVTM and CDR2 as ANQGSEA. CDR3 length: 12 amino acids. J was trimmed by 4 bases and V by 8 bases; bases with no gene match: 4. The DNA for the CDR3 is TGCAGCTCGGGACAGGGCCCAGATACGCAGTATTTT. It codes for CSSGQGPDTQYF.

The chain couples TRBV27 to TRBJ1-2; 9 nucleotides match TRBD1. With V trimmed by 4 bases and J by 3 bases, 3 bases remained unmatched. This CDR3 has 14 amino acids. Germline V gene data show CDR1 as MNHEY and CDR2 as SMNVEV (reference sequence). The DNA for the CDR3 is TGTGCCAGCAGTTCAGGACAGGGGCACTATGGCTACACCTTC. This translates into CASSSGQGHYGYTF.

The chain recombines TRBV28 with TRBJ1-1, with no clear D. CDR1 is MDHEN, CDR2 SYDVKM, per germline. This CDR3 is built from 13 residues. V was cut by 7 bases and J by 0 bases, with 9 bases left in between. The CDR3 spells CASKDGVNTEAFF. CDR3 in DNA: TGTGCCAGCAAAGACGGAGTGAACACTGAAGCTTTCTTT.

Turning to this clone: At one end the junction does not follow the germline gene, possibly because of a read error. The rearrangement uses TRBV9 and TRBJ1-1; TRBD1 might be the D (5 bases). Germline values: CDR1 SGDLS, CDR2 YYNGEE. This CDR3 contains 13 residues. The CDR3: CASSVDDGASPDF. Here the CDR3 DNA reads TGTGCCAGCAGCGTAGATGACGGGGCCTCACCGGATTTT.

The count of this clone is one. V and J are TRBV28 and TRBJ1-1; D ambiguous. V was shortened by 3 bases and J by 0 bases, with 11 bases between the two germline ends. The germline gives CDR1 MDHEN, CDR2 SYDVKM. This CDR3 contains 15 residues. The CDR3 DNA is TGTGCCAGCAGTTTTTCCCCGGGCATGAACACTGAAGCTTTCTTT. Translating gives CASSFSPGMNTEAFF. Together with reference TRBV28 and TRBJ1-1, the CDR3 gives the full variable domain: DVKVTQSSRYLVKRTGEKVFLECVQDMDHENMFWYRQDPGLGLRLIYFSYDVKMKEKGDIPEGYSVSREKKERFSLILESASTNQTSMYLCASSFSPGMNTEAFFGQGTRLTVV.